This T cell receptor beta chain was captured by sequencing in a study of cytomegalovirus exposure and HLA in healthy donors. Use of 60 Vbeta and 13 Jbeta primers characterized the PCR. Assay used: immunoSEQ multiplex PCR; TCRdb lists only in-frame clones, some missing. The sample has some 130,000 clones, 60% to 80% seen once. On this clone itself: What it recognizes is unknown.

While unrecorded immune exposures were likely, the donors were nominally healthy when sampled. CDR1 MGHRA and CDR2 YSYEKL come from the germline V gene. CDR3 length: 14 residues. V was trimmed by 2 bases and J by 4 bases, leaving 12 bases between them. Whole-study results and caveats: Sequence variants that were highly shared formed a cluster that was likely a sequencing artifact. An analysis that came later showed most CMV-associated TCR beta chains appearing HLA-restricted.

This chain links TRBV4-1 with TRBJ2-7; tentative D call: TRBD1 (5 bases). Sample: PBMCs. This sequence originates from a female donor in good health and CMV-seronegative. The chain's CDR3 is CASSQPRDPYEQYF. The DNA of the CDR3 is TGCGCCAGCAGCCAACCCAGGGATCCGTACGAGCAGTACTTC.